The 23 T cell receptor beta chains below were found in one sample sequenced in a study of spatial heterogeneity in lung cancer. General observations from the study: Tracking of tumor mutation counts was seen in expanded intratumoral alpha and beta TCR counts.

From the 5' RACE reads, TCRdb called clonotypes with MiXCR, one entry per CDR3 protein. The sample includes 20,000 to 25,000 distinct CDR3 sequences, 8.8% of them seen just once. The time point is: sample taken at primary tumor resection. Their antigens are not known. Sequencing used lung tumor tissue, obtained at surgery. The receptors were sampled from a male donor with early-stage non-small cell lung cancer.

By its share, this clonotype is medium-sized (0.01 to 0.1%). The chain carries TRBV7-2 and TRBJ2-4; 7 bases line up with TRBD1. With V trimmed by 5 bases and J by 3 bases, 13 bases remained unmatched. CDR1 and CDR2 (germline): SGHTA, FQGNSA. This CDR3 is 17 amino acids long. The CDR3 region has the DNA TGTGCCAGCAGCGTTTCGACAGGGAGTGGAGTCAAAAACATTCAGTACTTC. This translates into CASSVSTGSGVKNIQYF.

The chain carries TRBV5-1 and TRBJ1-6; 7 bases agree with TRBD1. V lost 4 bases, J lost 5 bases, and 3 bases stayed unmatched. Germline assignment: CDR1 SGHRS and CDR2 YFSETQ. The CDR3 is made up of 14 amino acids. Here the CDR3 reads CASSRDSDNSPLHF. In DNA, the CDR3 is TGCGCCAGCAGCCGGGACAGCGATAATTCACCCCTCCACTTT.

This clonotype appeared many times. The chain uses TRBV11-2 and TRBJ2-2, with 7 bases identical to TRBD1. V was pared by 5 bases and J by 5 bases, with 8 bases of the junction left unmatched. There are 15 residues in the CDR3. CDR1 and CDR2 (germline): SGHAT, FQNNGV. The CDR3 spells CASSPDRVNTGELFF. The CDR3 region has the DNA TGTGCCAGCAGCCCCGACAGGGTGAATACCGGGGAGCTGTTTTTT.

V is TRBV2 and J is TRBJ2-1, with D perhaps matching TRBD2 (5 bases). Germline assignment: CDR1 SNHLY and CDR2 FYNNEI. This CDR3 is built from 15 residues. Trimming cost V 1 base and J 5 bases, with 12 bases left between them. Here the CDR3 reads CASSEVGSRDNEQFF. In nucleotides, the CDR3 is TGTGCCAGCAGTGAAGTAGGGAGTAGGGACAATGAGCAGTTCTTC.

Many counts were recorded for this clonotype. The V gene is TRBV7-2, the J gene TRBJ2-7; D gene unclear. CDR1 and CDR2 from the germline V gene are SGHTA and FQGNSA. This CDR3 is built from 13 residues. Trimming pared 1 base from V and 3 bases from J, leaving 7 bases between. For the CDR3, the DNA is TGTGCCAGCAGCTTAGGGGCGAGCTACGAGCAGTACTTC. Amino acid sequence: CASSLGASYEQYF.

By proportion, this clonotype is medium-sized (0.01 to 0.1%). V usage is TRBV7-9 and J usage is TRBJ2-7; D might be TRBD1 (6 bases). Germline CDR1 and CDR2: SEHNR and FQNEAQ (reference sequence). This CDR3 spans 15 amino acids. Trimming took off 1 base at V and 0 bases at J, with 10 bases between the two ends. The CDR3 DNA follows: TGTGCCAGCAGCTTAGGGCAGGGGTTCTCCTACGAGCAGTACTTC. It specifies CASSLGQGFSYEQYF.

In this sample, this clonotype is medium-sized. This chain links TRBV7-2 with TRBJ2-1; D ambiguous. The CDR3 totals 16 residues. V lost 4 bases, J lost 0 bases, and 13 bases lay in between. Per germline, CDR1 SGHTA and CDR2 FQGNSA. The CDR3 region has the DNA TGTGCCAGCAGCTACTCTACACACAGCTCCTACAATGAGCAGTTCTTC. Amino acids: CASSYSTHSSYNEQFF. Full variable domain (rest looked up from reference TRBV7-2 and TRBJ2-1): GAGVSQSPSNKVTEKGKDVELRCDPISGHTALYWYRQSLGQGLEFLIYFQGNSAPDKSGLPSDRFSAERTGGSVSTLTIQRTQQEDSAVYLCASSYSTHSSYNEQFFGPGTRLTVL.

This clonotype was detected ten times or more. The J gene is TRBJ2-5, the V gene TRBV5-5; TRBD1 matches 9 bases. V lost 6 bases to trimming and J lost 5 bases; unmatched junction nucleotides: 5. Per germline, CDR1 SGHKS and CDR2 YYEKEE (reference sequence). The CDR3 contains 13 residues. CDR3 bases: TGTGCCAGCAACAGGGGGCCGGGGGAGACCCAGTACTTC. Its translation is CASNRGPGETQYF.

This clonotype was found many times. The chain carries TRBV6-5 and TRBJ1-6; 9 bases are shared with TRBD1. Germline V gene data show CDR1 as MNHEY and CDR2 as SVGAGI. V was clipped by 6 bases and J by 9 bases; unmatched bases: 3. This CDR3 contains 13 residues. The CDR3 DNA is TGTGCCAGCAGGAGACAGGGGGTTTCACCCCTCCACTTT. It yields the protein CASRRQGVSPLHF.

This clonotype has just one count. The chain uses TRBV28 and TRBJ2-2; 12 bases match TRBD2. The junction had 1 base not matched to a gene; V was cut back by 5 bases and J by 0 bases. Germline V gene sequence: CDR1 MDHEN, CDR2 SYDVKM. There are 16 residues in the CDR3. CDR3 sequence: CASSPSGRANTGELFF. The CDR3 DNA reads TGTGCCAGCAGTCCTAGCGGGAGGGCGAACACCGGGGAGCTGTTTTTT.

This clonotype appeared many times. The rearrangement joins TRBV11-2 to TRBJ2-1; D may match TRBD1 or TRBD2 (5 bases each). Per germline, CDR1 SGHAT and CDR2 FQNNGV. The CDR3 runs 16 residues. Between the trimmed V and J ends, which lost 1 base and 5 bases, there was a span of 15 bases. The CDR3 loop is CASSLVRGTLNNEQFF. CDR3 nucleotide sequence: TGTGCCAGCAGCTTAGTTCGTGGGACCCTAAACAATGAGCAGTTCTTC. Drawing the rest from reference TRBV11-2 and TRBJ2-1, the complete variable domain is EAGVAQSPRYKIIEKRQSVAFWCNPISGHATLYWYQQILGQGPKLLIQFQNNGVVDDSQLPKDRFSAERLKGVDSTLKIQPAKLEDSAVYLCASSLVRGTLNNEQFFGPGTRLTVL.

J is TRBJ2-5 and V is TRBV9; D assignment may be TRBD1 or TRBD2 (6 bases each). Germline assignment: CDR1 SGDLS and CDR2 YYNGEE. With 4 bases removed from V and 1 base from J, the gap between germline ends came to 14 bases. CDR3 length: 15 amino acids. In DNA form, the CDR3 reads TGTGCCAGCAGCCAAATCACGGGGGCCCAAGAGACCCAGTACTTC. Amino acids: CASSQITGAQETQYF.

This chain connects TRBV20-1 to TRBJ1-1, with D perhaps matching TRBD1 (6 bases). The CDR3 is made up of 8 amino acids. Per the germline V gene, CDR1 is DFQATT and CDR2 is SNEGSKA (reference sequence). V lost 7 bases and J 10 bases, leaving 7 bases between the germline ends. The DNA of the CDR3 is TGCAGTGTAGGGGGAGCTTTCTTT. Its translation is CSVGGAFF.

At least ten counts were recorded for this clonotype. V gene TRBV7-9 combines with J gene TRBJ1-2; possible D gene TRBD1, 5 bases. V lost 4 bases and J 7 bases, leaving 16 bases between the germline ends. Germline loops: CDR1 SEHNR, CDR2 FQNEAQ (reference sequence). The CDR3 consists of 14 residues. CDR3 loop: CASSSLTGGTGYTF. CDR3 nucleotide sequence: TGTGCCAGCAGCTCCCTAACCGGAGGGACTGGCTACACCTTC.

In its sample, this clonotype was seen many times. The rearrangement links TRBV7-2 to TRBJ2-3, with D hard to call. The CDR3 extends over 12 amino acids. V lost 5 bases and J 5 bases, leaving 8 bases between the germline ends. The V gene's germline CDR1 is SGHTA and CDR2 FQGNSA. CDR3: CASSLLGDTQYF. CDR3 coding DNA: TGTGCCAGCAGCCTCCTGGGAGATACGCAGTATTTT. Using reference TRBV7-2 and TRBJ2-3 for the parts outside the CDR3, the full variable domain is GAGVSQSPSNKVTEKGKDVELRCDPISGHTALYWYRQSLGQGLEFLIYFQGNSAPDKSGLPSDRFSAERTGGSVSTLTIQRTQQEDSAVYLCASSLLGDTQYFGPGTRLTVL.

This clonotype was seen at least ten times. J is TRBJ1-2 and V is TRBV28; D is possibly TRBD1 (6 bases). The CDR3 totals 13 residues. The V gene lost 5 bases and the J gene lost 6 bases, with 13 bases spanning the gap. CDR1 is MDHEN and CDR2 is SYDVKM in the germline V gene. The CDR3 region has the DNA TGTGCCAGCAGTCACCAGGGGACGAATGGCTACACCTTC. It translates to CASSHQGTNGYTF.

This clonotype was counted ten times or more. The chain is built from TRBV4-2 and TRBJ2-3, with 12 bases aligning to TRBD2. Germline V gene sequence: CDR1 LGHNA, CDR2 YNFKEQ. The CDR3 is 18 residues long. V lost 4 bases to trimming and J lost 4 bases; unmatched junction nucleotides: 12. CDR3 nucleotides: TGTGCCAGCAGCCGAACCGGGGCTAGCGGGAGGGCGGCAGATACGCAGTATTTT. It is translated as CASSRTGASGRAADTQYF.

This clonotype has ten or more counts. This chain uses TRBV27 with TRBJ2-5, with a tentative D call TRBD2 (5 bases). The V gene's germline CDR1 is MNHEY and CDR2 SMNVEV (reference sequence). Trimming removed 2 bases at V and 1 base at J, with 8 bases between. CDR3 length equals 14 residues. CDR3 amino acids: CASSLEGSQETQYF. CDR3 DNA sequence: TGTGCCAGCAGTTTAGAAGGGAGCCAAGAGACCCAGTACTTC.

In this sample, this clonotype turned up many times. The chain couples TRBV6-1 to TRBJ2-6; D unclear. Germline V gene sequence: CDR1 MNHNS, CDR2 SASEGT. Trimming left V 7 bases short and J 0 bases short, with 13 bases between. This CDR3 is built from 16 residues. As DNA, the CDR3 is TGTGCCAGCACCCCCCCGTCTCGCTCTGGGGCCAACGTCCTGACTTTC. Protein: CASTPPSRSGANVLTF.

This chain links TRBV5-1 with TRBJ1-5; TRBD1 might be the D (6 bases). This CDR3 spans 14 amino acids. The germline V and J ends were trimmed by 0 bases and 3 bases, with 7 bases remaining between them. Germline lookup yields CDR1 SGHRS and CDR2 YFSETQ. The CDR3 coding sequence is TGCGCCAGCAGCTTGGGACAGGACAATCAGCCCCAGCATTTT. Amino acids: CASSLGQDNQPQHF.

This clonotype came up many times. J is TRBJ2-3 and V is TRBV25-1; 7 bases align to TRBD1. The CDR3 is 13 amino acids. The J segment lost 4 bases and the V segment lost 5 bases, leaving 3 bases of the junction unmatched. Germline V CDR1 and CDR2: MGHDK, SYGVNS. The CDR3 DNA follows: TGTGCCAGCAGTAGACAGGGCGCAGATACGCAGTATTTT. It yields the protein CASSRQGADTQYF.

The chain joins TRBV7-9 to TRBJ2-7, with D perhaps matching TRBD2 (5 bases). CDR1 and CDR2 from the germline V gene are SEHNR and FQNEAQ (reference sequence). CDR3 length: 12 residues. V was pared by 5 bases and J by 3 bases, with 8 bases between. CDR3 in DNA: TGTGCCAGCAGCGAAGGGAGCTACGAGCAGTACTTC. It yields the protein CASSEGSYEQYF.

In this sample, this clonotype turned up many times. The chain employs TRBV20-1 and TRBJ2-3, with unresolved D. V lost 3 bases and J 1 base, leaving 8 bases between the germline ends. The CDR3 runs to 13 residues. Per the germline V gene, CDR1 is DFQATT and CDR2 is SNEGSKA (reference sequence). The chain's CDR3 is CSASIRGTDTQYF. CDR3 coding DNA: TGCAGTGCTAGTATACGGGGCACAGATACGCAGTATTTT.